Sequencing of this TCR beta chain was carried out in a study of T cells in Graves' hyperthyroidism and ophthalmopathy. Points from the study as a whole: Blood also showed most of the thyroid clonotypes that were expanded above 0.001.

The CDR3 covers 16 residues. Germline V gives CDR1 SGHTA, CDR2 FQGNSA. The V and J ends lost 4 bases and 0 bases respectively, with 13 bases between them. Template material for amplifying TCR beta CDR3 regions consisted of RNA transcripts. The HTBI primer set was used in a first-round RT-PCR of the TCR CDR3. TCRdb passed the multiplex PCR reads through MiXCR, listing each CDR3 protein once. The sample holds 450,000 to 600,000 distinct CDR3 sequences, approximately 20% seen once. Subjects with ophthalmopathy showed a Clinical Activity Score no lower than 3, a NOSPECS grade no lower than 4, and a duration shorter than 3 months. This clonotype was counted a few times. Antigen: not known.

This receptor was taken from a man aged 40-55 years with Graves' ophthalmopathy. Sequencing was performed on blood. V and J are TRBV7-2 and TRBJ2-1, with D perhaps assigned TRBD1 or TRBD2 (5 bases each). In nucleotides, the CDR3 is TGTGCCAGCAGCTCGAGGGACGGAGCCTCCTACAATGAGCAGTTCTTC. It codes for CASSSRDGASYNEQFF.